This paragraph covers one TCR beta chain sequence. These data come from a study of blood T cell repertoires in COVID-19. The protocol was immunoSEQ multiplex PCR, while the TCRdb copy is restricted to in-frame clones and leaves out a portion. The sample consists of some 290,000 clones, around 87% of them appearing once. Germline V gives CDR1 MNHEY, CDR2 SVGAGI. CDR3 length: 14 residues. V was clipped by 6 bases and J by 4 bases, with 10 bases between them. The clonotype was recovered from a woman between 50 and 59 years old who had recovered from COVID-19. The V and J genes are TRBV6-5 and TRBJ2-6, with D maybe TRBD2 (6 bases). What was sequenced was peripheral blood. CDR3 amino acids: CASRTGGGANVLTF. CDR3 bases: TGTGCCAGCAGAACAGGAGGGGGGGCCAACGTCCTGACTTTC.